This entry lists 20 T cell receptor beta chains sequenced from one sample in a study of CD8 T cells in ankylosing spondylitis. TCRdb independently ran MiXCR on the 5' RACE reads; one entry per CDR3 protein. The table has approximately 150,000 distinct CDR3 sequences, 30% to 35% seen once. Sample: synovial fluid, either unsorted or a sorted T cell fraction (not recorded which). These TCRs come from a male donor with ankylosing spondylitis.

The chain employs TRBV29-1 and TRBJ2-2, with 8 bases identical to TRBD1. V shed 4 bases, J shed 6 bases, and the junction held 10 bases outside the gene matches. From germline, CDR1 is SQVTM and CDR2 ANQGSEA. The CDR3 consists of 15 residues. The CDR3, as DNA: TGCAGCGTTGGGGGGGCAGGGGGCGATTCCGGGGAGCTGTTTTTT. This codes for CSVGGAGGDSGELFF.

The chain recombines TRBV20-1 with TRBJ1-2, with TRBD1 matching 11 bases. With V trimmed by 2 bases and J by 10 bases, 12 bases remained unmatched. CDR3 length equals 15 residues. Germline V gene sequence: CDR1 DFQATT, CDR2 SNEGSKA (reference sequence). The CDR3 sequence: CSARLDRGQGTPYTF. In DNA, the CDR3 is TGCAGTGCTAGACTGGACAGGGGGCAAGGGACCCCCTACACCTTC.

V gene TRBV20-1 combines with J gene TRBJ2-3; 13 bases line up with TRBD2. Trimming took 6 bases from V and 1 from J; bases not matched to a gene: 13. CDR1 is DFQATT and CDR2 is SNEGSKA in the germline V gene (reference sequence). The CDR3 length is 18 residues. CDR3 nucleotides: TGCAGTGCCACGCAGGACATCGGACTAGCGGGAGGCACAGATACGCAGTATTTT. Protein sequence: CSATQDIGLAGGTDTQYF.

This clonotype was seen more than once but under ten times. This chain uses TRBV5-8 with TRBJ1-2; D gene unclear. The germline V gene has CDR1 SGHTS and CDR2 YDEGEE. V lost 5 bases to trimming and J lost 8 bases, with 13 bases between them. The CDR3 sequence is 12 residues long. The CDR3 region is CASRRGRVGYTF. In nucleotides, the CDR3 is TGTGCCAGCAGACGTGGGCGGGTCGGCTACACCTTC.

This clonotype has a handful of counts. The CDR3, as DNA: TGTGCCAGCAGCCTCCCCCTGGCAGGGGCCTACACTGAAGCTTTCTTT. Translating gives CASSLPLAGAYTEAFF. The chain links TRBV6-2 or TRBV6-3 to TRBJ1-1; D is possibly TRBD1 (6 bases). The V gene lost 6 bases and the J gene lost 3 bases, with 20 bases spanning the gap. CDR1 and CDR2 from the germline V gene are MNHEY and SVGEGT. The CDR3 is made up of 16 amino acids.

The rearrangement uses TRBV29-1 and TRBJ2-2; 7 bases agree with TRBD1. The V gene's germline CDR1 is SQVTM and CDR2 ANQGSEA. This CDR3 spans 14 amino acids. J gave up 6 bases and V 3 bases, and 7 bases lay outside the gene matches. The CDR3 reads CSVERQGEAGELFF. CDR3 DNA: TGCAGCGTTGAGAGACAGGGAGAGGCCGGGGAGCTGTTTTTT.

The chain joins TRBV28 to TRBJ2-1; D possibly matches TRBD1 or TRBD2 (6 bases each). There are 13 residues in the CDR3. In germline, CDR1 is MDHEN, CDR2 SYDVKM. The germline V and J ends were trimmed by 2 bases and 12 bases, with 14 bases remaining between them. The CDR3 coding sequence is TGTGCCAGCAGTTTAGCCCTCGGGGGCAGGCAGTTCTTC. Translating gives CASSLALGGRQFF.

V and J are TRBV19 and TRBJ1-1, with a tentative D call TRBD1 (5 bases). The germline V and J ends were trimmed by 7 bases and 6 bases, with 21 bases remaining between them. Looked up from germline, CDR1 is LNHDA and CDR2 is SQIVND (reference sequence). The CDR3 is 15 residues long. CDR3: CASIDYGGGRSEAFF. DNA for the CDR3: TGTGCCAGTATCGACTACGGCGGGGGGAGATCTGAAGCTTTCTTT.

This sequence joins TRBV20-1 and TRBJ2-1; 10 positions agree with TRBD2. CDR3 length: 14 amino acids. V lost 6 bases, J lost 6 bases, and 8 bases stayed unmatched. CDR1 and CDR2 from the germline V gene are DFQATT and SNEGSKA (reference sequence). In nucleotides, the CDR3 is TGCAGTGCCTTACTAGCGGGATTGGGCAATGAGCAGTTCTTC. Residues: CSALLAGLGNEQFF.

As for this clonotype: A much larger clone is a single base away; this may be a read error. J is TRBJ2-7 and V is TRBV28, with D perhaps matching TRBD1 (5 bases). The germline CDR1 and CDR2 sequences are MDHEN and SYDVKM. V lost 8 bases, J lost 2 bases, and 22 bases lay in between. There are 16 residues in the CDR3. Written as DNA, the CDR3 is TGTGCCAGCTCATATGGACGGACATCCGTCGCCTACGAGCAGTACTTC. Translation gives CASSYGRTSVAYEQYF.

V usage is TRBV12-3 or TRBV12-4 and J usage is TRBJ1-1; possible D gene TRBD1, 5 bases. Trimming left V 5 bases short and J 8 bases short, with 12 bases between. The CDR3 sequence is 12 residues long. The CDR3 DNA reads as TGTGCCAGCAGTCGGGGGACCCGAGAAGCTTTCTTT. It codes for CASSRGTREAFF.

This rearrangement joins TRBV6-1 to TRBJ2-1, with 11 nucleotides matching TRBD2. From germline, CDR1 is MNHNS and CDR2 SASEGT. This CDR3 has 15 residues. V trimming: 3 bases; J trimming: 7 bases; junction bases outside the gene matches: 5. The DNA for the CDR3 is TGTGCCAGCAGTGATAATAGCGGGGGGGCGAATGAGCAGTTCTTC. Protein sequence: CASSDNSGGANEQFF.

This clonotype was detected a few times. This chain connects TRBV29-1 to TRBJ2-7, with TRBD1 matching over 7 bases. The junction had 7 bases not matched to a gene; V was cut back by 4 bases and J by 1 base. The CDR3 is made up of 14 amino acids. Germline V CDR1 and CDR2: SQVTM, ANQGSEA. This CDR3 reads CSVGDRETSYEQYF. CDR3 nucleotide sequence: TGCAGCGTTGGGGACAGAGAGACTTCCTACGAGCAGTACTTC.

This clonotype was seen a few times. This chain joins TRBV19 and TRBJ2-5, with D perhaps TRBD1 (6 bases). The CDR3 has 13 residues. CDR1 is LNHDA, CDR2 SQIVND, per germline (reference sequence). V lost 7 bases and J lost 5, with 14 bases in between. The chain's CDR3 is CASKDSPRETQYF. CDR3 DNA sequence: TGTGCCAGTAAGGACAGCCCCAGGGAGACCCAGTACTTC.

The chain links TRBV10-1 to TRBJ2-1; 10 nucleotides agree with TRBD2. Per the germline V gene, CDR1 is WNHNN and CDR2 is SYGVQD (reference sequence). The CDR3 covers 17 residues. V lost 4 bases to trimming and J lost 12 bases; unmatched junction nucleotides: 18. The CDR3 DNA sequence: TGCGCCAGCAGTGGGCCCCTTAGCGGGGGGCAGCGCTATGGGCAGTTCTTC. Residues: CASSGPLSGGQRYGQFF.

The rearrangement uses TRBV12-3 or TRBV12-4 and TRBJ2-2, with 12 positions matching TRBD1. This CDR3 is built from 16 residues. The junction had 6 bases not matched to a gene; V was cut back by 4 bases and J by 6 bases. The CDR3 here is CASSSGTGGYAGELFF. CDR3 sequence (DNA): TGTGCCAGCAGTTCAGGGACAGGGGGCTATGCCGGGGAGCTGTTTTTT.

This clonotype was counted many times. The chain has TRBV2 and TRBJ1-5, with D possibly being TRBD1 (5 bases). The CDR3 contains 13 residues. Trimming took off 6 bases at V and 3 bases at J, with 9 bases between the two ends. Germline-derived CDR1 and CDR2 are SNHLY and FYNNEI. CDR3 coding DNA: TGTGCCAGCAGGGGGCAGACCAATCAGCCCCAGCATTTT. Encoded protein: CASRGQTNQPQHF.

This clonotype showed up many times. The V call is TRBV7-3, the J call TRBJ2-3; possibly TRBD1 or TRBD2 for D (5 bases each). Trimming shortened V by 3 bases and J by 3 bases, and 10 bases separated the two germline ends. CDR3 length: 14 amino acids. CDR1 is SGHTA, CDR2 FQGTGA, per germline. The CDR3 DNA follows: TGTGCCAGCAGCTTGTGGGGACCTACAGATACGCAGTATTTT. It codes for CASSLWGPTDTQYF.

The gene calls are TRBV6-1 and TRBJ1-5, with no clear D. Germline V CDR1 and CDR2: MNHNS, SASEGT. This CDR3 contains 13 residues. V lost 7 bases to trimming and J lost 5 bases, with 12 bases between them. CDR3 sequence (DNA): TGTGCCAGCAAATCTGGAGTCTATCAGCCCCAGCATTTT. It is translated as CASKSGVYQPQHF.

The table lists this clonotype with a few counts. The chain is built from TRBV27 and TRBJ2-7, with 7 bases aligning to TRBD1. This CDR3 region has 13 residues. Germline assignment: CDR1 MNHEY and CDR2 SMNVEV (reference sequence). Germline trimming cut 2 bases from V and 6 bases from J; bases unmatched to any gene: 4. The CDR3 DNA reads as TGTGCCAGCAGTTTAAACAGGGGCGGCGAGCAGTACTTC. This translates into CASSLNRGGEQYF.